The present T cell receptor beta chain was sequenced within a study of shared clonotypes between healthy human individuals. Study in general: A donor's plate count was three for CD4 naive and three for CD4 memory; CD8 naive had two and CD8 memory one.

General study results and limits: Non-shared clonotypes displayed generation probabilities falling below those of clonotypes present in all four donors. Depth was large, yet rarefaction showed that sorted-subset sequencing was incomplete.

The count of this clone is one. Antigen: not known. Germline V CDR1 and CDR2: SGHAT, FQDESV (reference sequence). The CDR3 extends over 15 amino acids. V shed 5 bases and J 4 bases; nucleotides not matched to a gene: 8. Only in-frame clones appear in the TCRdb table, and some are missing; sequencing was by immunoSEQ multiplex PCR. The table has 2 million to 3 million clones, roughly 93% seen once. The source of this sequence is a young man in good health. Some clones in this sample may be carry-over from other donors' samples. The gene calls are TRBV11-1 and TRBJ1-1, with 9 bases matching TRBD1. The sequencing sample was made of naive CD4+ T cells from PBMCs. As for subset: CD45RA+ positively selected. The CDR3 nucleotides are TGTGCCAGCAGCCCCCGGGACAGGGCAGGCACTGAAGCTTTCTTT. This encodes CASSPRDRAGTEAFF.